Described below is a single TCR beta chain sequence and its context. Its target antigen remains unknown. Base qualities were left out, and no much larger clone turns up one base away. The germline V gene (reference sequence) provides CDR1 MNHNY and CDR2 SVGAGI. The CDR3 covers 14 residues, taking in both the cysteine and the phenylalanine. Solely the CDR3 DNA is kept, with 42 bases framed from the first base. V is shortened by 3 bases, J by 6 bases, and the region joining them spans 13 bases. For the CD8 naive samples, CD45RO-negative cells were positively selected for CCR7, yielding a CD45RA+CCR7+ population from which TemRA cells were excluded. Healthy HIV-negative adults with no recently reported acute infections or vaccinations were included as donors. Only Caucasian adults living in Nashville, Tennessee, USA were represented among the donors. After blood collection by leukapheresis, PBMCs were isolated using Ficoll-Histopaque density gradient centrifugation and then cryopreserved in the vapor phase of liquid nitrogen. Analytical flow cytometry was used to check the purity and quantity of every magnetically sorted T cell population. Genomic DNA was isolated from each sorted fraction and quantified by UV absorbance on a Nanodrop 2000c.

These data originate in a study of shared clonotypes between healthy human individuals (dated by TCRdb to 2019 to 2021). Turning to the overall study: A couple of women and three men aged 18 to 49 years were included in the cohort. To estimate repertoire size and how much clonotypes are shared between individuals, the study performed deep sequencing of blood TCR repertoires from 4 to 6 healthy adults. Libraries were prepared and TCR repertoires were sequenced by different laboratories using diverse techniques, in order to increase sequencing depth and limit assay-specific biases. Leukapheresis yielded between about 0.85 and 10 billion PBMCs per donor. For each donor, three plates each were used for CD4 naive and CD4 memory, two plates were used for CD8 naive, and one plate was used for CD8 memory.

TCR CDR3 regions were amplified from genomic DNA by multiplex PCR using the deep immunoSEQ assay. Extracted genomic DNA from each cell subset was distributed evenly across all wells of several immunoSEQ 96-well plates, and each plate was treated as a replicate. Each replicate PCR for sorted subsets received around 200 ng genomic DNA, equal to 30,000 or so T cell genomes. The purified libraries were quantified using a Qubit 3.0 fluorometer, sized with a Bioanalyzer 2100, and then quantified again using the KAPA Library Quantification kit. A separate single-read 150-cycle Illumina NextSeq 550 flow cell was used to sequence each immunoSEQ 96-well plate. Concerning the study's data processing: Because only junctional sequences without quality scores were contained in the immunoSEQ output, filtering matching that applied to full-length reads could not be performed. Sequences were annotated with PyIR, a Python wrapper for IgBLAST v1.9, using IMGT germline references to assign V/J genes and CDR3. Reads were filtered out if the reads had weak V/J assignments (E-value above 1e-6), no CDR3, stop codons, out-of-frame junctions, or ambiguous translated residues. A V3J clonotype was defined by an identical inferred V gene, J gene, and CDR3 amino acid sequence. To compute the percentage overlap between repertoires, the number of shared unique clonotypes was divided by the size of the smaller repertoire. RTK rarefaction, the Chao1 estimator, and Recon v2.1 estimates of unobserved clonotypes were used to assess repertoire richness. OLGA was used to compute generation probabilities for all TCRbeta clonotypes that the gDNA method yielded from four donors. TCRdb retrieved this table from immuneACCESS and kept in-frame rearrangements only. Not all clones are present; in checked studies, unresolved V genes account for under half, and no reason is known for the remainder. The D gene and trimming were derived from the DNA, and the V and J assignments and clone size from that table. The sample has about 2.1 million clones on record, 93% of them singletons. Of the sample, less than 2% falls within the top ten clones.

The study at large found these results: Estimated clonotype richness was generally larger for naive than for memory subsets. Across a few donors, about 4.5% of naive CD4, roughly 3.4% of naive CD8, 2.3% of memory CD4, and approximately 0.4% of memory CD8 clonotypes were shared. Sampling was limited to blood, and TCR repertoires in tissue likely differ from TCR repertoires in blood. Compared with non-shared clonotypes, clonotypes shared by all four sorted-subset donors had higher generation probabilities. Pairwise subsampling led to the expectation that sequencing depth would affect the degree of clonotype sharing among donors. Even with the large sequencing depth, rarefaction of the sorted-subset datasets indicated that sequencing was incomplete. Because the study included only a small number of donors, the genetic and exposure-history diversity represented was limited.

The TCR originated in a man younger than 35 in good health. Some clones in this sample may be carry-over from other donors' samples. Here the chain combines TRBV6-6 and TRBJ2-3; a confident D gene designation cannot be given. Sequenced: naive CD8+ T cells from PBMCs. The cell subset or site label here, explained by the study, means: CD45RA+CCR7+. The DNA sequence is TGTGCCAGCAGTTATGGTATTCTCCGGGATACGCAGTATTTT. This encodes CASSYGILRDTQYF.